The rows below give T cell receptor beta chains drawn from one sample of a study of post-analysis software for immune sequencing data. TCRdb reprocessed the PCR reads via MiXCR and lists one record per CDR3 protein. Of around 710,000 distinct CDR3 sequences listed, about 43% are singletons. The material sequenced was blood. The receptor set was obtained from a girl between 5 and 17 years old with multiple sclerosis. Each CDR3 is given with its conserved first and last residue. A D gene is named only where the DNA matches it firmly. Clone size, where shown, is once, few, many, or a class for clones that have expanded.

D	V	J	size	DNA	CDR3
NA	TRBV6-6	TRBJ1-1	NA	TGTGCCAGCAGTCACGGGAGCAGGGGAACGGGGAACACTGAAGCTTTCTTT	CASSHGSRGTGNTEAFF
NA	TRBV6-1	TRBJ1-2	few	TGTGCCAGCAGTGATGAGGGTCCAGGGAGTAACTATGGCTACACCTTC	CASSDEGPGSNYGYTF
TRBD1	TRBV5-1	TRBJ2-5	NA	TGCGCCAGCAGCAAAGGACAGGGACAAGAGACCCAGTGCTTC	CASSKGQGQETQCF
TRBD1	TRBV12-3/TRBV12-4	TRBJ1-5	few	TGTGCCAGCAGTTTACTGGGACAGTCATATCAGCCCCAGCATTTT	CASSLLGQSYQPQHF
NA	TRBV5-6	TRBJ2-7	NA	TGTGCCAGCAGCTTTGGGGGTACCTCCTACGAGCAGTACTTC	CASSFGGTSYEQYF
NA	TRBV27	TRBJ1-1	NA	TGTGCCAGCCGAGTCGGGGCCGGCACTGAAGCTTTCTTT	CASRVGAGTEAFF
NA	TRBV12-3/TRBV12-4	TRBJ2-1	NA	TGTGCCGGCGGTTTAAACGGACCCAATGAGCAGTTCTTC	CAGGLNGPNEQFF
TRBD1	TRBV5-1	TRBJ2-1	NA	TGCGCCAGCAGCCCGGGACAGGGGGCTCATGAGCAGTTCTTC	CASSPGQGAHEQFF
TRBD1	TRBV2	TRBJ1-1	few	TGTGCCAGCACCAAAGGGGGCCCTGAAGCTTTCTTT	CASTKGGPEAFF
NA	TRBV5-5	TRBJ2-3	NA	TGTGCCAGCAGCTTGCCCGAAGCAGATACGCAGTATTTT	CASSLPEADTQYF
NA	TRBV15	TRBJ2-1	NA	TGTGCCACCAGCAGGGCCCCGGGGGACAATGAGCAGTTCTTC	CATSRAPGDNEQFF
NA	TRBV5-1	TRBJ2-5	few	TGCGCCAGCAGCAACGGACAGCCCCAAGAGACCCAGTACTTC	CASSNGQPQETQYF
NA	TRBV11-3	TRBJ1-5	NA	TGTGCCAGCAGCTTTGTGGCTAGCAATCAGCCCCAGCATTTT	CASSFVASNQPQHF
NA	TRBV3-1	TRBJ1-1	NA	TGTGCCAGCAGCCAAGGTAACCCGCTTATAGCTTTCTTT	CASSQGNPLIAFF
NA	TRBV6-2/TRBV6-3	TRBJ2-1	NA	TGTGCCAGTACCCGAGAGGGAGTTCAGTTCTTC	CASTREGVQFF
NA	TRBV29-1	TRBJ2-7	NA	TGCAGCGTTGTCTTGTATGAGGAAGGCTACGAGCAGTACTTC	CSVVLYEEGYEQYF
TRBD1	TRBV3-1	TRBJ2-7	few	TGTGCCAGCAGCCAAAGGGACAGGGGCCACTACGAGCAGTACTTC	CASSQRDRGHYEQYF
TRBD1	TRBV29-1	TRBJ1-2	few	TGCAGCGTTAACAGGGGTACGGACGGCTACACCTTC	CSVNRGTDGYTF
NA	TRBV12-3/TRBV12-4	TRBJ2-3	NA	TGTGCCTTCTCGGGGCAGGGGGGAGATACGCAGTATTTT	CAFSGQGGDTQYF
NA	TRBV7-3	TRBJ2-3	NA	TGTGCCAGCAGCTTAATCGCCCTCCCCCCCACAGATACGCGGTATTTT	CASSLIALPPTDTRYF
NA	TRBV20-1	TRBJ2-7	many	TGCAGTGCTAGCCATCCGGTAGACAACTACGAGCAGTACTTC	CSASHPVDNYEQYF
TRBD2	TRBV12-3/TRBV12-4	TRBJ2-7	NA	TGTGCCAGCAGCCCTAGCGGGATGATGAGCTCCTACGAGCAGTACTTC	CASSPSGMMSSYEQYF
TRBD1	TRBV20-1	TRBJ1-4	NA	TGCAGTGCCATGACAGGGCTCAGGGAAAAACTGTTTTTT	CSAMTGLREKLFF
NA	TRBV12-3/TRBV12-4	TRBJ1-4	NA	TGTGCCAGCAGTTACCGGGACGGATTTAATGAAAAACTGTTTTTT	CASSYRDGFNEKLFF
TRBD1	TRBV5-1	TRBJ2-5	NA	TGCGCCAGCAGAACCGGGACAGGGGAGACCCAGTACTTC	CASRTGTGETQYF
NA	TRBV5-6	TRBJ2-4	NA	TGTGCCAGCAGCCTCTCGGGTCTAGGGATAAACATTCAGTACTTC	CASSLSGLGINIQYF
TRBD2	TRBV29-1	TRBJ2-1	NA	TGCAGCGTGGAAGAGGGAGCGGGAGGGGCCTCTGAGCAGTTCTTC	CSVEEGAGGASEQFF
NA	TRBV7-2	TRBJ1-5	NA	TGTGCCAGCAGCTTACAAGGGTTCACCAATCAGCCCCAGCATTTT	CASSLQGFTNQPQHF
NA	TRBV20-1	TRBJ2-1	NA	TGCAGTGCTAGAGATAGACAAGGTATTAACGAGCAGTTCTTC	CSARDRQGINEQFF
TRBD2	TRBV28	TRBJ2-1	NA	TGTGCCAGCAGGTTAAGCCTAGCGGGAAAGAATGAGCAGTTCTTC	CASRLSLAGKNEQFF
TRBD1	TRBV20-1	TRBJ2-3	few	TGCAGTGCTAGATCTATACCCGGGACAGGGTTTGGAGATACGCAGTATTTT	CSARSIPGTGFGDTQYF
TRBD1	TRBV28	TRBJ1-2	NA	TGTGCCGGCAGTTCCCGGACAGGGGCCTATGGCTACACCTTC	CAGSSRTGAYGYTF
NA	TRBV15	TRBJ2-7	NA	TGTGCCACCAGCAGAGGGAGGGGCCAGGTCTACGAGCAGTACTTC	CATSRGRGQVYEQYF
NA	TRBV7-9	TRBJ1-2	few	TGTGCCAGCAGCCCCGGGATATCTAAGAAGTATGGCTACACCTTC	CASSPGISKKYGYTF
NA	TRBV10-3	TRBJ1-4	NA	TGTGCCATCAGTGAGTCGTCAGGGAATGAAAAACTGTTTTTT	CAISESSGNEKLFF
TRBD1	TRBV7-6	TRBJ1-1	NA	TGTGCCAGCAGATCAGGGGGAGTGAACACTGAAGCTTTCTTT	CASRSGGVNTEAFF
TRBD1	TRBV10-3	TRBJ1-2	few	TGTGCCATCAGTGAGGAGGGACAGGACTATGGCTACACCTTC	CAISEEGQDYGYTF
TRBD2	TRBV29-1	TRBJ2-7	few	TGCAGCGTTGGTGTTAGCGGGAATAACGAGCAGTACTTC	CSVGVSGNNEQYF
NA	TRBV6-5	TRBJ2-3	NA	TGTGCCAGCAGTGACCTCGGGGTGGGCTCGGATACGCAGTATTTT	CASSDLGVGSDTQYF
TRBD1	TRBV5-1	TRBJ1-2	few	TGCGCCAGCAGCTTGGAGGGACAGAACTATGGCTACACCTTC	CASSLEGQNYGYTF
TRBD2	TRBV7-9	TRBJ2-1	NA	TGTGCCAGCAGCTCCCCCCTAGCGGGAGGGCTATACAATGAGCAGTTCTTC	CASSSPLAGGLYNEQFF
NA	TRBV7-3	TRBJ2-3	NA	TGTGCCAGCAGCTTATGGGGTAATCGGGAAGATACGCAGTATTTT	CASSLWGNREDTQYF
NA	TRBV7-2	TRBJ2-7	NA	TGTGCCAGCAGCCCATGGGGGCCCTCCGAGCAGTACTTC	CASSPWGPSEQYF
NA	TRBV20-1	TRBJ2-7	few	TGCAGTGCTACGACAGGCGCGACCTACGAGCAGTACTTC	CSATTGATYEQYF
TRBD2	TRBV20-1	TRBJ2-1	NA	TGCAGTGCTAGAGATGGGACTAGCGGGGCGGGGGATGAGCAGTTCTTC	CSARDGTSGAGDEQFF
TRBD2	TRBV27	TRBJ2-5	NA	TGTGCCAGCACCCGTCGGGCGGGAGGTGAGACCCAGTACTTC	CASTRRAGGETQYF
NA	TRBV5-5	TRBJ2-1	NA	TGTGCCAGCAATGCTGCTAATGAGCAGTTCTTC	CASNAANEQFF
TRBD2	TRBV6-5	TRBJ2-1	few	TGTGCCAGCAGTAATCGACTAGCGGGGGGATATGAGCAGTTCTTC	CASSNRLAGGYEQFF
TRBD1	TRBV5-4	TRBJ2-7	few	TGTGCCAGCAGCTCCGTTCTAGGACAGGGGGTTATCTACGAGCAGTACTTC	CASSSVLGQGVIYEQYF
NA	TRBV7-9	TRBJ2-7	NA	TGTGCCAGCAGCTTAGCGCCGAAGGGCGGGACTTCCTACGAGCAGTACTTC	CASSLAPKGGTSYEQYF
NA	TRBV6-1	TRBJ1-1	many	TGTGCCAGCAGGGCCGGGCCACTGGAAGCTTTCTTT	CASRAGPLEAFF
NA	TRBV6-2/TRBV6-3	TRBJ2-1	few	TGTGCCAGCAGTTCGGCCGGTTTGCGGAGCGAGCAGTTCTTC	CASSSAGLRSEQFF
TRBD1	TRBV6-6	TRBJ1-4	few	TGTGCCAGCAGTTTTGGGACAGGGAGAGTTGAAAAACTGTTTTTT	CASSFGTGRVEKLFF